This T cell receptor beta chain was profiled in a study of regulatory T cells. On this clone itself: The antigen is unknown.

A couple of CD3G-deficient patients had more severe autoimmunity; all had some. Study results and limitations: Skewed V and J usage and few unique V-J pairs marked patient repertoires, most in Tregs. Control CD8+ cells showed a nonsignificant trend toward higher Shannon entropy than patient CD8+ cells.

The V end was cut by 3 bases, the J end by 6 bases, with 12 bases between. In germline, CDR1 is MDHEN, CDR2 SYDVKM. The CDR3 is 14 residues long. The primer mix had 52 TRBV and 13 TRBJ primers. The assay was immunoSEQ multiplex PCR, and TCRdb's table has in-frame clones only and misses some. Counted here are fewer than 13,000 clones, over 70% occurring once; the ten biggest clones make up roughly a tenth. The origin of this receptor is a person aged 18 to 35 with CD3G deficiency. The source material was CD8+ T cells sorted from blood. The genes are TRBV28 and TRBJ1-5; D not certain. The CDR3 DNA reads as TGTGCCAGCAGTTTCCGAGGGTGGGGTCAGCCCCAGCATTTT. Translating it yields CASSFRGWGQPQHF.